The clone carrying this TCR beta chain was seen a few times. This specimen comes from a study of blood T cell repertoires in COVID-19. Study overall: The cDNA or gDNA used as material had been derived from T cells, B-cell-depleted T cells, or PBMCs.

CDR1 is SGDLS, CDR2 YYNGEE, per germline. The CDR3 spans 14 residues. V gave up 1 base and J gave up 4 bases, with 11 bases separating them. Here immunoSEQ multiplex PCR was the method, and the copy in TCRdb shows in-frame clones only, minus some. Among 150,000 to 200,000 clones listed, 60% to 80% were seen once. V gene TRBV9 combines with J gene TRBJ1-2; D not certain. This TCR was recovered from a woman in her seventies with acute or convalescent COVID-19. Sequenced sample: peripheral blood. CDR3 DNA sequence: TGTGCCAGCAGCGTAAATAGAGGACTCTATGGCTACACCTTC. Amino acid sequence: CASSVNRGLYGYTF.